Described below is a single T cell receptor beta chain sequence and its context. This sample was taken from a study of control samples from healthy donors and cancer patients. CDR1 and CDR2 (germline): MNHNY, SVGAGI (reference sequence). V lost 4 bases, J lost 0 bases, and 13 bases lay in between. This CDR3 contains 16 residues. Produced via immunoSEQ multiplex PCR; TCRdb's table is partial and in-frame only. The sample lists about 95,000 clones, around four fifths seen once, with roughly 19% in the top ten. Sequenced: blood. The V call is TRBV6-6, the J call TRBJ2-4, with D possibly matching TRBD1 (5 bases). The TCR comes from a man aged 25-40 years in good health. The CDR3 nucleotides are TGTGCCAGCAGTTCGACAGTGATACTAGCCAAAAACATTCAGTACTTC. Its protein is CASSSTVILAKNIQYF.